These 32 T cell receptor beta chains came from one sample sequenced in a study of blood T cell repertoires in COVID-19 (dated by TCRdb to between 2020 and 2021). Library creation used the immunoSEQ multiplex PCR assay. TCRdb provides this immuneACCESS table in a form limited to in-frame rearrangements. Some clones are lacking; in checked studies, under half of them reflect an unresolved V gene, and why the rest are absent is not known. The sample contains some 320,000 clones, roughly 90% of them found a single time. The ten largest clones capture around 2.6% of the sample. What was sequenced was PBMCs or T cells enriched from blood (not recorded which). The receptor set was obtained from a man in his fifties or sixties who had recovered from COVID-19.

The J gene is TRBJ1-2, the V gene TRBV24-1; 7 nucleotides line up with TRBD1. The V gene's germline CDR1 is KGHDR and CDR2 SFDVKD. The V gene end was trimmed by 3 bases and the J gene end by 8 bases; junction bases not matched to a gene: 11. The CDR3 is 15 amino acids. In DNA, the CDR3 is TGTGCCACCAGTGATCCGGGACAGAAGACCGAGGGCTACACCTTC. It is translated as CATSDPGQKTEGYTF.

The DNA for the CDR3 is TGTGCCAGCAGCGACAAGTGGGGAATGGGGCGGGAATATAATTCACCCCTCCACTTT. Amino acid sequence: CASSDKWGMGREYNSPLHF. The chain links TRBV3-1 (or the pseudogene TRBV3-2) to TRBJ1-6; D is perhaps TRBD1 (5 bases). With 5 bases removed from V and 4 bases from J, the gap between germline ends came to 24 bases. This CDR3 contains 19 residues. The germline V gene encodes CDR1 LGHDT and CDR2 YNNKEL (reference sequence).

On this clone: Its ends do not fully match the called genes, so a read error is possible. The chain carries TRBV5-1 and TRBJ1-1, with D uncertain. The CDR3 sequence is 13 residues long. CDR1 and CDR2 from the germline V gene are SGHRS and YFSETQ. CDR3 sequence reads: CASSLGGITKAFF. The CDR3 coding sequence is TGCGCCAGCAGCTTAGGAGGGATCACTAAAGCTTTCTTT. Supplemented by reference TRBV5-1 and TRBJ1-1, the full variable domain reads KAGVTQTPRYLIKTRGQQVTLSCSPISGHRSVSWYQQTPGQGLQFLFEYFSETQRNKGNFPGRFSGRQFSNSRSEMNVSTLELGDSALYLCASSLGGITKAFFGQGTRLTVV.

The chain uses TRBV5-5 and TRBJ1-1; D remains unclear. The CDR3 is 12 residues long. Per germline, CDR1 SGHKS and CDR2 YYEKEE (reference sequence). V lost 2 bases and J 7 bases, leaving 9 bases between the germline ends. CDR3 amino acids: CASSLGEFEAFF. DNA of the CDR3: TGTGCCAGCAGCTTAGGAGAGTTTGAAGCTTTCTTT.

The CDR3 loop is CASSLQGLGTDTQYF. CDR3 DNA sequence: TGCGCCAGCAGCTTGCAGGGGTTGGGCACAGATACGCAGTATTTT. This sequence joins TRBV5-1 and TRBJ2-3; D possibly corresponds to TRBD1 (6 bases). The CDR3 is 15 amino acids. Trimming left V 1 base short and J 1 base short, with 10 bases between. CDR1 is SGHRS, CDR2 YFSETQ, per germline.

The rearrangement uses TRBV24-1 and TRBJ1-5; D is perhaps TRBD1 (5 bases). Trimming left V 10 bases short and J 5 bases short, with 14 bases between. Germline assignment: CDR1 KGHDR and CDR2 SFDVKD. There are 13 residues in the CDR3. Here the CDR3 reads CATNAGQDQPQHF. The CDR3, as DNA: TGTGCCACAAACGCGGGGCAGGATCAGCCCCAGCATTTT.

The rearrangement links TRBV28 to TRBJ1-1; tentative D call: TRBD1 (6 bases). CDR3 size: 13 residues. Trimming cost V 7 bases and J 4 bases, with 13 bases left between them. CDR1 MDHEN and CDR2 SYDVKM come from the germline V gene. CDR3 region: CASIGGQGTEAFF. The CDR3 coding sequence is TGTGCCAGCATAGGGGGTCAGGGCACTGAAGCTTTCTTT. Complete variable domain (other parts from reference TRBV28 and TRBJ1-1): DVKVTQSSRYLVKRTGEKVFLECVQDMDHENMFWYRQDPGLGLRLIYFSYDVKMKEKGDIPEGYSVSREKKERFSLILESASTNQTSMYLCASIGGQGTEAFFGQGTRLTVV.

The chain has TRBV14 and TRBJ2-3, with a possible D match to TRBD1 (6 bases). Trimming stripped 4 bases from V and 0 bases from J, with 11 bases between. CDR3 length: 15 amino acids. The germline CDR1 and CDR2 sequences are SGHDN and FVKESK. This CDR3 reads CASSPGQTSTDTQYF. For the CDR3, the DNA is TGTGCCAGCAGCCCGGGACAAACTAGCACAGATACGCAGTATTTT.

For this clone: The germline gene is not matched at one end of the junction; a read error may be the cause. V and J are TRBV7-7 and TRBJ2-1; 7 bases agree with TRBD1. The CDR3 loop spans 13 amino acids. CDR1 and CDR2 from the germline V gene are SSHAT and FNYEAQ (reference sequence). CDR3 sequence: CASSLERTGGQFF. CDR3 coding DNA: TGTGCTAGCAGCCTTGAGAGGACAGGTGGGCAGTTCTTC.

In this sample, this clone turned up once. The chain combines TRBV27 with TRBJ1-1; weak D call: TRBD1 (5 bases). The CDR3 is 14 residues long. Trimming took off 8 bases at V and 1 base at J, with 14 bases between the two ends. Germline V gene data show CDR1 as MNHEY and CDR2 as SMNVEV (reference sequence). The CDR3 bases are TGTGCCAGCCAAAGGGGCCGAGGGAACACTGAAGCTTTCTTT. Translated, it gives CASQRGRGNTEAFF.

As DNA, the CDR3 is TGTGCCAGCAGCGGCCCATTTTCTAGCGGGAGCACAGATACGCAGTATTTT. Encoded protein: CASSGPFSSGSTDTQYF. This chain links TRBV7-9 with TRBJ2-3, with 8 bases lining up with TRBD2. Germline CDR1 reads SEHNR; CDR2 reads FQNEAQ (reference sequence). J lost 0 bases, V lost 5 bases, and 10 bases had no gene match. The CDR3 spans 17 residues. Filled out from reference TRBV7-9 and TRBJ2-3, the complete variable domain reads DTGVSQNPRHKITKRGQNVTFRCDPISEHNRLYWYRQTLGQGPEFLTYFQNEAQLEKSRLLSDRFSAERPKGSFSTLEIQRTEQGDSAMYLCASSGPFSSGSTDTQYFGPGTRLTVL.

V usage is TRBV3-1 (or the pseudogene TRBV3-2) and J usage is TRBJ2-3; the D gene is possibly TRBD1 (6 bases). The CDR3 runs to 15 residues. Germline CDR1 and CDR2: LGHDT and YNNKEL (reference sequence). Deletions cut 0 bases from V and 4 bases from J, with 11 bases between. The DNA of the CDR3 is TGTGCCAGCAGCCAAGAGAGACAGGTCGCAGATACGCAGTATTTT. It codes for CASSQERQVADTQYF.

The CDR3 is CASRFNNEQFF. The CDR3 nucleotides read TGTGCCAGCAGATTCAACAATGAGCAGTTCTTC. The chain uses TRBV11-2 and TRBJ2-1; the D is unclear. The CDR3 is 11 residues long. Germline V CDR1 and CDR2: SGHAT, FQNNGV. With 6 bases removed from V and 5 bases from J, the gap between germline ends came to 5 bases.

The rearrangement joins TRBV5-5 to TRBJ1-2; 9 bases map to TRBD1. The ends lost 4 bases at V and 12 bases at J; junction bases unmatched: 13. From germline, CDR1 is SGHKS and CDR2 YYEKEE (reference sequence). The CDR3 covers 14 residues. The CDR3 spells CASSPSDRGRGDTF. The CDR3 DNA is TGTGCCAGCAGCCCGTCGGACAGGGGACGGGGTGACACCTTC.

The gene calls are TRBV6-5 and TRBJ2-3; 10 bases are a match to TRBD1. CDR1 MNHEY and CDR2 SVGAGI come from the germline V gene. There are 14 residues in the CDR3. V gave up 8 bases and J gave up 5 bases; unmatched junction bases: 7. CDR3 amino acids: CASRRGQGIDTQYF. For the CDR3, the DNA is TGTGCCAGCCGTCGGGGACAGGGGATAGATACGCAGTATTTT.

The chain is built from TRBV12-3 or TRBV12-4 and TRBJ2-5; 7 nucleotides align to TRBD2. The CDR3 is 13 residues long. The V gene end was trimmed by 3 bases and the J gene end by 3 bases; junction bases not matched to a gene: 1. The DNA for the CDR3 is TGTGCCAGCAGTTTCGGACTAGAAGAGACCCAGTACTTC. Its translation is CASSFGLEETQYF.

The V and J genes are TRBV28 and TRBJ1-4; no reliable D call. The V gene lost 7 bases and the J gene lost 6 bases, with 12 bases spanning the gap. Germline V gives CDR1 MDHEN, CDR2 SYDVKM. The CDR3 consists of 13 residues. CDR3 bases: TGTGCCAGCACCGTTATCGGAGATGAAAAACTGTTTTTT. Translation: CASTVIGDEKLFF.

CDR3 residues: CASSLGFLQGSSINEKLFF. CDR3 bases: TGTGCCAGCAGCTTGGGGTTCTTGCAGGGAAGCTCAATTAATGAAAAACTGTTTTTT. The chain joins TRBV5-5 to TRBJ1-4; perhaps TRBD1 as D (5 bases). V lost 0 bases and J lost 4, with 22 bases in between. CDR1 SGHKS and CDR2 YYEKEE come from the germline V gene (reference sequence). The CDR3 runs to 19 residues.

The CDR3 loop is CASSAFRGLAGGSPDTQYF. CDR3 DNA sequence: TGTGCCAGCAGTGCATTCCGGGGACTAGCGGGGGGGTCGCCAGATACGCAGTATTTT. The chain joins TRBV6-1 to TRBJ2-3; 16 nucleotides agree with TRBD2. The CDR3 spans 19 residues. Germline V lookup: CDR1 MNHNS, CDR2 SASEGT. Unmatched junction bases numbered 11, after V lost 4 bases and J lost 4 bases.

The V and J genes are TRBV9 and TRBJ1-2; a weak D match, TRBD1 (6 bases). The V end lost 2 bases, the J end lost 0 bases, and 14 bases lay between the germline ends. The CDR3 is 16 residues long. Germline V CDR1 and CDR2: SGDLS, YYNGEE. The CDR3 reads CASSVRQEVANYGYTF. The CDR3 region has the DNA TGTGCCAGCAGCGTCAGACAGGAGGTAGCTAACTATGGCTACACCTTC.

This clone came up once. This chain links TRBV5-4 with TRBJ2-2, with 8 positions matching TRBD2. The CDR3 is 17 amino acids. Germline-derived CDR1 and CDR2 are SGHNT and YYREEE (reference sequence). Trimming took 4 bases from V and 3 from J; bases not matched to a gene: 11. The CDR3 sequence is CASSQAGAGVYTGELFF. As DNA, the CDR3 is TGTGCCAGCAGCCAGGCGGGAGCGGGAGTGTACACCGGGGAGCTGTTTTTT.

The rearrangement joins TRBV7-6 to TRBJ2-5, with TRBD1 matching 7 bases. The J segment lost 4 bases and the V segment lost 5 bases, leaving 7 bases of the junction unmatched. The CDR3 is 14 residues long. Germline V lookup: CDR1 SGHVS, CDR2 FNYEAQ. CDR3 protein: CASSGIGGGETQYF. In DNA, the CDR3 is TGTGCCAGCAGCGGAATAGGGGGCGGAGAGACCCAGTACTTC. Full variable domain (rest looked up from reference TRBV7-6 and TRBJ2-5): GAGVSQSPRYKVTKRGQDVALRCDPISGHVSLYWYRQALGQGPEFLTYFNYEAQQDKSGLPNDRFSAERPEGSISTLTIQRTEQRDSAMYRCASSGIGGGETQYFGPGTRLLVL.

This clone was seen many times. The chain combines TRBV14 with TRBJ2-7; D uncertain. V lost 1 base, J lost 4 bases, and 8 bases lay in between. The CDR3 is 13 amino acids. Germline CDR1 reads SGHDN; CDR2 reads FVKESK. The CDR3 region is CASSQVTGYEQYF. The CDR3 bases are TGTGCCAGCAGCCAAGTTACGGGTTACGAGCAGTACTTC.

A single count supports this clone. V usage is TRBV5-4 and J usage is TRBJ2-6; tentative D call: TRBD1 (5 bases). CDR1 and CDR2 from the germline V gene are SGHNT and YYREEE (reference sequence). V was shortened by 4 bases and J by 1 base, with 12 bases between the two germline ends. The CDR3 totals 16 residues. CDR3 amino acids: CASSDGRVSGANVLTF. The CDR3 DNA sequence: TGTGCCAGCAGCGACGGCAGGGTATCTGGGGCCAACGTCCTGACTTTC.

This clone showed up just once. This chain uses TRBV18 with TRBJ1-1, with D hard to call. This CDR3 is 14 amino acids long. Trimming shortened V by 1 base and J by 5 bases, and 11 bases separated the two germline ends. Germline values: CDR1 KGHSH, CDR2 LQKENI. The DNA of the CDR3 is TGTGCCAGCTCACCACACCCGCGGGTGACTGAAGCTTTCTTT. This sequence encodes CASSPHPRVTEAFF.

The DNA for the CDR3 is TGCGCCAGCAGCACACCCGGGACTACCTATTCCCCTTTTCCGGGCACAGATACGCAGTATTTT. It encodes CASSTPGTTYSPFPGTDTQYF. The rearrangement uses TRBV5-1 and TRBJ2-3, with 7 nucleotides matching TRBD2. The CDR3 is 21 amino acids. Germline trimming cut 4 bases from V and 1 base from J; bases unmatched to any gene: 24. Germline CDR1 SGHRS, CDR2 YFSETQ.

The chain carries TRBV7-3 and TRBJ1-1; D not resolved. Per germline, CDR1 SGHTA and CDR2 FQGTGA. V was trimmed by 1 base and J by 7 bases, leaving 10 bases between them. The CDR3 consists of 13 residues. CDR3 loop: CASSLNYGYEAFF. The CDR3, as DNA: TGTGCCAGCAGCTTAAACTACGGATATGAAGCTTTCTTT.

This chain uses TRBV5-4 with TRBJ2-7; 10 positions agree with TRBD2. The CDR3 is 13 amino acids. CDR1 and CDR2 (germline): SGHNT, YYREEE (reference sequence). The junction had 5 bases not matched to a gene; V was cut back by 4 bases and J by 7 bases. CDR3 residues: CASSPRGLAEQYF. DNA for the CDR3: TGTGCCAGCAGCCCCAGGGGACTAGCGGAGCAGTACTTC.

The CDR3 spells CASSPGQNTGELFF. CDR3 DNA sequence: TGTGCCAGCAGCCCAGGCCAGAACACCGGGGAGCTGTTTTTT. The rearrangement links TRBV7-2 to TRBJ2-2, with D unresolved. The ends were cut back, 5 bases at V and 1 base at J, with 8 bases in the middle. CDR3 size: 14 residues. The germline V gene encodes CDR1 SGHTA and CDR2 FQGNSA.

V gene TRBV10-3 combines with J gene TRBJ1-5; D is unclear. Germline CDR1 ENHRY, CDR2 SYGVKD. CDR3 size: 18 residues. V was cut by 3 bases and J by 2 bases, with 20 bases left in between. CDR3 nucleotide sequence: TGTGCCATCAGTGACCCTATGGGCGGATGGAGGGGCAATCAGCCCCAGCATTTT. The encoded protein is CAISDPMGGWRGNQPQHF.

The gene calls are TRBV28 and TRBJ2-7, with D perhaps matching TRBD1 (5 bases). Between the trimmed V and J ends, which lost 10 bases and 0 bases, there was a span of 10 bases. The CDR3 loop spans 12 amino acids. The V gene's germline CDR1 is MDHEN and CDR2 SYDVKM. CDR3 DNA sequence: TGTGCCACCGAGACAGCCTCCTACGAGCAGTACTTC. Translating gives CATETASYEQYF. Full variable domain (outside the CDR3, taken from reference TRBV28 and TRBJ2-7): DVKVTQSSRYLVKRTGEKVFLECVQDMDHENMFWYRQDPGLGLRLIYFSYDVKMKEKGDIPEGYSVSREKKERFSLILESASTNQTSMYLCATETASYEQYFGPGTRLTVT.

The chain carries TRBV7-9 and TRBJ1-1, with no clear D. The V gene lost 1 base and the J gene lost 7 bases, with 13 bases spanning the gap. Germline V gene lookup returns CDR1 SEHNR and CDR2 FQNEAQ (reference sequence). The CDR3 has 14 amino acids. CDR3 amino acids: CASSLVGVLGEAFF. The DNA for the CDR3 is TGTGCCAGCAGCTTAGTCGGGGTTTTGGGTGAAGCTTTCTTT.